This TCR beta chain was recovered during a study of PD-1 blockade in mismatch repair-deficient tumors. Study as a whole: Patients had around 11 mismatch repair-deficient cancer types, all previously treated and progressing.

Study observations and caveats: Tumor-resident clones, often absent from pretreatment blood, expanded after pembrolizumab and then contracted.

With regard to this clone: Its antigen is currently unknown.

Mismatch repair deficiency was confirmed in all patients, by PCR or immunohistochemistry. The TCR-sequenced patients were a few responders to pembrolizumab. Per the germline V gene, CDR1 is DFQATT and CDR2 is SNEGSKA (reference sequence). Trimming took off 5 bases at V and 1 base at J, with 3 bases between the two ends. This CDR3 region has 10 residues. Profiled with immunoSEQ multiplex PCR; TCRdb holds only in-frame clones, not every one. Of roughly 120,000 clones in the sample, approximately 91% are singletons; the top ten hold roughly 10%. The sample here was peripheral blood, taken roughly 70 weeks after starting pembrolizumab. The chain couples TRBV20-1 to TRBJ2-7; D gene uncertain. This TCR derives from an adult with mismatch repair-deficient cancer. CDR3 nucleotides: TGCAGTGCTTGGTCCTACGAGCAGTACTTC. Encoded protein: CSAWSYEQYF.